Presented here are 5 T cell receptor beta chains from one specimen sequenced in a study of metastatic and nonmetastatic thyroid tumors. No patient received treatment before thyroid surgery. TCRdb re-processed the PCR reads through MiXCR. The data show some 33,000 clones, about 10% seen once. Sequenced material: blood. These receptor sequences come from a female donor with papillary thyroid cancer or a benign thyroid nodule (not recorded which). Some clones in this sample may be carry-over from other donors' samples.

The table lists this clone with many counts. The rearrangement joins TRBV7-3 to TRBJ2-2, with D possibly TRBD1 on 5 matching bases. This CDR3 comprises 13 residues. Germline CDR1 reads SGHTA; CDR2 reads FQGTGA. The ends were cut back, 3 bases at V and 5 bases at J, with 7 bases in the middle. The CDR3 region is CASSLAGTGELFF. The CDR3 DNA reads as TGTGCCAGCAGCTTGGCAGGGACCGGGGAGCTGTTTTTT.

The sample holds many counts of this clone. The rearrangement joins TRBV4-1 to TRBJ2-1, with TRBD2 as a possible D gene (6 bases). The V gene's germline CDR1 is MGHRA and CDR2 YSYEKL. This CDR3 spans 14 amino acids. The V and J ends lost 2 bases and 10 bases respectively, with 15 bases between them. The CDR3 coding sequence is TGCGCCAGCAGCCAACTCGCAACGGGAGACGAGCAGTTCTTC. Its protein product is CASSQLATGDEQFF.

The sample holds many counts of this clone. This chain links TRBV28 with TRBJ1-5; D is unclear. CDR1 MDHEN and CDR2 SYDVKM come from the germline V gene. V was cut by 6 bases and J by 6 bases, with 9 bases left in between. This CDR3 contains 12 residues. The CDR3: CASRGGAQPQHF. As DNA, the CDR3 is TGTGCCAGCAGAGGCGGAGCTCAGCCCCAGCATTTT.

This clone was detected many times. This chain joins TRBV18 and TRBJ1-2; possible D gene TRBD1, 5 bases. The CDR3 spans 15 residues. CDR1 KGHSH and CDR2 LQKENI come from the germline V gene. V dropped 3 bases and J dropped 3 bases, with 14 bases sitting between them. The CDR3 nucleotides are TGTGCCAGCTCACCGGAGATGGGGGGGTACTATGGCTACACCTTC. This translates into CASSPEMGGYYGYTF. The whole variable domain, filled in from reference TRBV18 and TRBJ1-2, reads NAGVMQNPRHLVRRRGQEARLRCSPMKGHSHVYWYRQLPEEGLKFMVYLQKENIIDESGMPKERFSAEFPKEGPSILRIQQVVRGDSAAYFCASSPEMGGYYGYTFGSGTRLTVV.

This clone was counted at least ten times. The gene calls are TRBV18 and TRBJ2-3; either TRBD1 or TRBD2 may fit D (5 bases each). Germline CDR1 and CDR2: KGHSH and LQKENI. This CDR3 spans 15 amino acids. V was pared by 4 bases and J by 4 bases, with 15 bases between. CDR3: CASSRGVSTADTQYF. CDR3 nucleotide sequence: TGTGCCAGCTCACGAGGGGTGTCAACGGCAGATACGCAGTATTTT.